The 24 T cell receptor beta chains below were found in one sample sequenced in a study of blood T cell repertoires in COVID-19. Clones were read by immunoSEQ multiplex PCR, and TCRdb kept only the in-frame ones, dropping some. This table holds over 250,000 clones, 70% to 90% found once. Input material: peripheral blood. These receptors all come from a woman aged 55-69 years with acute or convalescent COVID-19.

The genes are TRBV19 and TRBJ1-2, with 12 nucleotides matching TRBD1. Germline assignment: CDR1 LNHDA and CDR2 SQIVND (reference sequence). The CDR3 has 15 residues. V lost 5 bases to trimming and J lost 8 bases; unmatched junction nucleotides: 9. In DNA, the CDR3 is TGTGCCAGTAGTGACCTGGGACAGGGGGCTCACGGCTACACCTTC. It yields the protein CASSDLGQGAHGYTF.

V is TRBV6-2 or TRBV6-3 and J is TRBJ1-2; D is perhaps TRBD1 (5 bases). The CDR3 runs 13 residues. CDR1 is MNHEY and CDR2 is SVGEGT in the germline V gene. The V gene lost 0 bases and the J gene lost 8 bases, with 10 bases spanning the gap. The CDR3 loop reads CASSYSIQEGYTF. The CDR3 DNA is TGTGCCAGCAGTTACTCGATACAGGAGGGCTACACCTTC.

This chain uses TRBV27 with TRBJ1-1; 10 bases align to TRBD1. V lost 6 bases and J lost 6; bases outside the gene matches: 10. Germline V gives CDR1 MNHEY, CDR2 SMNVEV (reference sequence). The CDR3 extends over 15 amino acids. The CDR3 sequence: CASRTFPGQGPEAFF. The DNA of the CDR3 is TGTGCCAGCAGAACTTTCCCGGGACAGGGGCCTGAAGCTTTCTTT.

The chain joins TRBV7-9 to TRBJ2-1; a possible D gene is TRBD2 (6 bases). Germline CDR1 is SEHNR and CDR2 is FQNEAQ (reference sequence). The CDR3 runs to 19 residues. V lost 0 bases to trimming and J lost 9 bases, with 27 bases between them. The CDR3 bases are TGTGCCAGCAGCTTAGCCTCGGGCGGGGTTATTATTCTGGAGGGTGAGCAGTTCTTC. Translated: CASSLASGGVIILEGEQFF. The full variable domain, completed using reference TRBV7-9 and TRBJ2-1, is DTGVSQNPRHKITKRGQNVTFRCDPISEHNRLYWYRQTLGQGPEFLTYFQNEAQLEKSRLLSDRFSAERPKGSFSTLEIQRTEQGDSAMYLCASSLASGGVIILEGEQFFGPGTRLTVL.

The gene calls are TRBV5-1 and TRBJ1-2; 8 bases are shared with TRBD1. This CDR3 is built from 13 residues. Germline-derived CDR1 and CDR2 are SGHRS and YFSETQ. V dropped 3 bases and J dropped 8; count of bases not matched to a gene: 6. This CDR3 is CASSSDDRGGYTF. CDR3 coding DNA: TGCGCCAGCAGCTCGGACGACAGGGGCGGCTACACCTTC.

Regarding this clone: The sample has other DNA sequences that encode this CDR3 too. Written as DNA, the CDR3 is TGCAGTGCTAGAGCCGGCTACGAGCAGTACTTC. This translates into CSARAGYEQYF. The chain combines TRBV20-1 with TRBJ2-7; no clear D gene. The ends were cut back, 1 base at V and 3 bases at J, with 4 bases in the middle. This CDR3 contains 11 residues. The germline gives CDR1 DFQATT, CDR2 SNEGSKA (reference sequence).

The V call is TRBV7-9, the J call TRBJ2-3, with 14 bases identical to TRBD2. The germline V gene encodes CDR1 SEHNR and CDR2 FQNEAQ (reference sequence). V gave up 5 bases and J gave up 8 bases; unmatched junction bases: 6. CDR3 size: 15 residues. CDR3 in amino acids: CASSPSGLAGGTQYF. The CDR3 DNA follows: TGTGCCAGCAGCCCTAGTGGACTAGCGGGAGGTACGCAGTATTTT.

The rearrangement links TRBV21-1 to TRBJ2-3; TRBD1, the table's D call, was not compared with the DNA. TRBV21-1 is described as a pseudogene. The CDR3 sequence is 18 residues long. CDR3 residues: CASSNDTRDRSSTDTQYF. Written as DNA, the CDR3 is TGTGCCAGCAGCAACGATACCCGGGACAGATCTAGCACAGATACGCAGTATTTT.

The rearrangement uses TRBV11-2 and TRBJ2-7, with 7 bases aligning to TRBD1. The CDR3 runs 17 residues. The germline CDR1 and CDR2 sequences are SGHAT and FQNNGV. Germline trimming cut 5 bases from V and 6 bases from J; bases unmatched to any gene: 19. This chain's CDR3 is CASSLLLGDRAVVEQYF. DNA for the CDR3: TGTGCCAGCAGCCTCCTATTAGGAGACAGGGCTGTGGTCGAGCAGTACTTC.

CDR3 residues: CASRRDSLYEQYF. CDR3 nucleotides: TGTGCCAGCAGGCGGGACAGCCTCTACGAGCAGTACTTC. V is TRBV28 and J is TRBJ2-7; tentative D call: TRBD1 (7 bases). Germline V gene lookup returns CDR1 MDHEN and CDR2 SYDVKM. This CDR3 region has 13 residues. Deletions cut 6 bases from V and 3 bases from J, with 12 bases between. Using reference TRBV28 and TRBJ2-7 for the parts outside the CDR3, the full variable domain is DVKVTQSSRYLVKRTGEKVFLECVQDMDHENMFWYRQDPGLGLRLIYFSYDVKMKEKGDIPEGYSVSREKKERFSLILESASTNQTSMYLCASRRDSLYEQYFGPGTRLTVT.

The chain uses TRBV5-1 and TRBJ1-1; perhaps TRBD1 as D (5 bases). CDR1 and CDR2 (germline): SGHRS, YFSETQ. V was pared by 3 bases and J by 0 bases, with 18 bases between. The CDR3 is made up of 17 amino acids. CDR3 sequence: CASSWAVAGSMNTEAFF. Here the CDR3 DNA reads TGCGCCAGCAGCTGGGCGGTGGCAGGGTCCATGAACACTGAAGCTTTCTTT. Filled out from reference TRBV5-1 and TRBJ1-1, the complete variable domain reads KAGVTQTPRYLIKTRGQQVTLSCSPISGHRSVSWYQQTPGQGLQFLFEYFSETQRNKGNFPGRFSGRQFSNSRSEMNVSTLELGDSALYLCASSWAVAGSMNTEAFFGQGTRLTVV.

The rearrangement joins TRBV7-6 to TRBJ1-3; unclear D gene. Germline V gives CDR1 SGHVS, CDR2 FNYEAQ. The CDR3 is 15 amino acids. V was pared by 1 base and J by 4 bases, with 11 bases between. CDR3 DNA: TGTGCCAGCAGCTTAGTGGCAACAGCCGGAAACACCATATATTTT. It is translated as CASSLVATAGNTIYF. Together with reference TRBV7-6 and TRBJ1-3, the CDR3 gives the full variable domain: GAGVSQSPRYKVTKRGQDVALRCDPISGHVSLYWYRQALGQGPEFLTYFNYEAQQDKSGLPNDRFSAERPEGSISTLTIQRTEQRDSAMYRCASSLVATAGNTIYFGEGSWLTVV.

The chain uses TRBV28 and TRBJ2-4, with 7 bases aligning to TRBD1. V shed 5 bases and J 3 bases; nucleotides not matched to a gene: 10. This CDR3 spans 16 amino acids. The V gene's germline CDR1 is MDHEN and CDR2 SYDVKM. The CDR3 DNA sequence: TGTGCCAGCAGTCTGGTGCCTCAGGGGGTCAAAAACATTCAGTACTTC. This sequence encodes CASSLVPQGVKNIQYF.

This sequence joins TRBV27 and TRBJ2-1; 7 bases agree with TRBD2. CDR3 length: 16 amino acids. CDR1 is MNHEY and CDR2 is SMNVEV in the germline V gene (reference sequence). The V and J ends lost 2 bases and 4 bases, in that order; junction bases with no gene match: 8. In DNA, the CDR3 is TGTGCCAGCAGTTTAATTGGGGCGGGAGCGTACAATGAGCAGTTCTTC. It is translated as CASSLIGAGAYNEQFF.

The chain couples TRBV3-1 (or the pseudogene TRBV3-2) to TRBJ2-1; unclear D gene. V lost 2 bases and J 3 bases, leaving 14 bases between the germline ends. The germline V gene has CDR1 LGHDT and CDR2 YNNKEL (reference sequence). This CDR3 has 16 amino acids. CDR3 loop: CASSQSGLSLYNEQFF. The CDR3 DNA follows: TGTGCCAGCAGCCAAAGTGGGCTATCCCTCTACAATGAGCAGTTCTTC.

This clone appeared a single time. The chain has TRBV5-1 and TRBJ2-1; maybe TRBD2 (7 bases). In germline, CDR1 is SGHRS, CDR2 YFSETQ. The CDR3 is 15 amino acids. V dropped 4 bases and J dropped 2 bases, with 13 bases sitting between them. The CDR3 DNA is TGCGCCAGCAGCGGGGGCGGGGGTACCTACAATGAGCAGTTCTTC. Protein product: CASSGGGGTYNEQFF.

The CDR3 DNA sequence: TGTGCCAGCAGCCTCCCGGGACTATCGGGCGGGGAGACCCAGTACTTC. This codes for CASSLPGLSGGETQYF. The V gene is TRBV9, the J gene TRBJ2-5; 7 bases map to TRBD2. V trimming: 4 bases; J trimming: 5 bases; junction bases outside the gene matches: 14. This CDR3 spans 16 amino acids. The germline gives CDR1 SGDLS, CDR2 YYNGEE.

A few counts support this clone. The rearrangement uses TRBV27 and TRBJ1-5; TRBD1 aligns across 7 bases. Germline lookup yields CDR1 MNHEY and CDR2 SMNVEV (reference sequence). The CDR3 runs 15 residues. With V trimmed by 3 bases and J by 5 bases, 7 bases remained unmatched. CDR3 DNA sequence: TGTGCCAGCAGTTTCGACAGGGCCCCCCATCAGCCCCAGCATTTT. Amino acid sequence: CASSFDRAPHQPQHF.

CDR3 sequence (DNA): TGTGCCAGCTCACCACCGGACTCCTGGAACACTGAAGCTTTCTTT. Protein sequence: CASSPPDSWNTEAFF. The rearrangement links TRBV18 to TRBJ1-1, with D hard to call. Germline V CDR1 and CDR2: KGHSH, LQKENI. The CDR3 runs 15 residues. V was trimmed by 0 bases and J by 1 base, leaving 9 bases between them. The complete variable domain, with remaining parts taken from reference TRBV18 and TRBJ1-1, reads NAGVMQNPRHLVRRRGQEARLRCSPMKGHSHVYWYRQLPEEGLKFMVYLQKENIIDESGMPKERFSAEFPKEGPSILRIQQVVRGDSAAYFCASSPPDSWNTEAFFGQGTRLTVV.

The V call is TRBV4-3, the J call TRBJ1-5, with TRBD1 matching over 9 bases. Per the germline V gene, CDR1 is LGHNA and CDR2 is YSLEER. The CDR3 runs to 15 residues. With V trimmed by 4 bases and J by 7 bases, 8 bases remained unmatched. The CDR3 coding sequence is TGCGCCAGCAGCCCCACGGCGACAGGGGGACAGCCCCAGCATTTT. Residues: CASSPTATGGQPQHF.

The chain has TRBV6-2 or TRBV6-3 and TRBJ2-3, with TRBD1 matching over 7 bases. CDR1 is MNHEY, CDR2 SVGEGT, per germline. CDR3 length: 17 residues. V lost 4 bases to trimming and J lost 2 bases; unmatched junction nucleotides: 12. Here the CDR3 DNA reads TGTGCCAGCAGTTTCACGACAGGGCGGGCGGACACAGATACGCAGTATTTT. Translating gives CASSFTTGRADTDTQYF.

The V and J genes are TRBV28 and TRBJ2-1, with 12 bases that match TRBD2. The CDR3 has 15 amino acids. The germline V gene encodes CDR1 MDHEN and CDR2 SYDVKM. After removal of 6 bases from V and 9 bases from J, the junction contained 9 bases not matched to a gene. CDR3 protein: CASSSGTSGFGEQFF. CDR3 DNA sequence: TGTGCCAGCAGCTCCGGGACTAGCGGGTTTGGTGAGCAGTTCTTC.

The CDR3 DNA follows: TGCGCCAGCAGCTTGTATTCCGGCTACACCTTC. Translation gives CASSLYSGYTF. The chain carries TRBV5-1 and TRBJ1-2; D gene uncertain. The CDR3 has 11 amino acids. Looked up from germline, CDR1 is SGHRS and CDR2 is YFSETQ. V was cut by 1 base and J by 8 bases, with 6 bases left in between.

This clone came up once. Compared with germline, one end of the junction differs, possibly owing to a read error. The V and J genes are TRBV12-3 or TRBV12-4 and TRBJ2-5; no clear D. The CDR3 length is 12 residues. In DNA, the CDR3 is TGTGCCAGCAGTTTATACCAGGAGACCCAGTACTTC. It translates to CASSLYQETQYF.